Sequencing of this TCR beta chain was carried out in a study of T cells in Graves' hyperthyroidism and ophthalmopathy (dated by TCRdb to between 2018 and 2021). Background on the whole study: To identify TCR V-J signatures that set the groups apart, the researchers used a discovery cohort of roughly 100 patients, made up of 40 to 45 with Graves' ophthalmopathy and some 58 with stable Graves' hyperthyroidism. The 80 to 100 discovery patients were randomly divided into training and test sets at a 7:3 ratio. The paper describes TCR Vbeta CDR3 sequencing of 135 peripheral blood samples, made up of some 40 ophthalmopathy patients, 70 to 75 hyperthyroidism patients and roughly 17 progressor patients. In several Graves' hyperthyroidism patients, the study also compared T-cell repertoires from thyroid tissue with T-cell repertoires from blood. Prospective prediction of ophthalmopathy was tested in an independent validation cohort of under 20 hyperthyroidism patients and some 17 patients who later progressed to ophthalmopathy. After sampling, hyperthyroidism patients received methimazole starting at 30 mg daily, and ophthalmopathy patients received high-dose intravenous methylprednisolone.

Patients with uncontrolled infections, other autoimmune diseases, pregnancy or lactation were excluded. Diagnoses were established on the basis of clinical symptoms, serum thyroxine and TRAb, thyroid ultrasound, and orbital computed tomography. Total RNA was extracted using Trizol reagent, and RNA quality was assessed on an Agilent 2100 Bioanalyzer. What the work shows at the level of the full study, not this receptor alone: A 13 V-J signature model separated ophthalmopathy from stable hyperthyroidism, with about 88% sensitivity and roughly 84% specificity in cross-validation and 80%/75% in testing. Sample size was not statistically predetermined, and investigators were not blinded to group allocation. Most expanded thyroid clonotypes (frequency above 0.001) were also detected in blood, a finding suggesting that blood repertoires may reflect thyroid immune responses. In validation, the model predicted progression to ophthalmopathy a median of roughly 6.2 months before onset, with about 64% sensitivity and 72.22% specificity.

The TCR beta CDR3 regions were amplified from the RNA transcripts. The first round of RT-PCR for the TCR CDR3 was performed with the HTBI primer set and the Qiagen OneStep RT-PCR kit. The libraries were constructed in a second round of multiplex PCR and then size-selected and purified. The libraries were sequenced on an Illumina HiSeq2000 using paired-end 100 bp reads. Under the source paper's analysis protocol: SOAPnuke was used to process the raw data, with reads discarded if the reads contained adapters or uncalled bases, had a mean Phred below 15, or lacked an exact constant-primer or identifier match. COPE v1.2.5 was used to merge the high-quality paired reads, and each unique nucleotide sequence was defined as a clonotype. MiTCR v1.1 was used to align clonotypes to the IMGT TRBV, TRBD and TRBJ reference segments. The analysis included only V-J combinations with a frequency above 0.0001, which together covered over 98% of the repertoires. The TCS score was defined as F50 (clonal expansion) divided by E x V (chaos), with BLOSUM62-based TCRdist calculated between CDR3 peptides within each V-J. Welch's t-statistics and random forest reduced fewer than 600 V-J features to some 14, which were used in a naive Bayes classifier (R e1071). Thyroid-blood repertoire similarity was quantified with the Morisita-Horn index. TCRdb took the public reads, trimmed them with fastp at Q25, ran MiXCR for clone calling and kept in-frame beta chains. Rows with one shared CDR3 protein collapse into an entry with the most common genes and DNA. The V and J calls and clone size come from TCRdb's table, not from the authors' own analysis. The sample yields 500,000 to 800,000 distinct CDR3 sequences; about 45% were counted once. About 7% of the sample rests with the top ten.

This clonotype was counted only a few times. Its cognate antigen has yet to be identified. No base quality values were provided; no much bigger clone lies one nucleotide off. The CDR3 holds 15 amino acids from the cysteine to the phenylalanine. The retained sequence is limited to the CDR3, 45 bases, with the frame set at the first base. From the germline V gene, CDR1 is MGHDK and CDR2 is SYGVNS. V is shortened by 1 base, J by 0 bases, and the region joining them spans 7 bases. The rearranged chain carries TRBV25-1 and TRBJ1-3; the D gene lacks a confident call. Sequencing used peripheral blood or thyroid tissue (not recorded which). This sequence originates from an adult man with Graves' disease, either hyperthyroidism or ophthalmopathy (not recorded which). CDR3 protein: CASSEWRSSGNTIYF. The DNA sequence is given as TGTGCCAGCAGTGAATGGCGCAGCTCTGGAAACACCATATATTTT. With the portions outside the CDR3 filled from the reference TRBV25-1 and TRBJ1-3 genes, the complete variable region becomes EADIYQTPRYLVIGTGKKITLECSQTMGHDKMYWYQQDPGMELHLIHYSYGVNSTEKGDLSSESTVSRIRTEHFPLTLESARPSHTSQYLCASSEWRSSGNTIYFGEGSWLTVV.